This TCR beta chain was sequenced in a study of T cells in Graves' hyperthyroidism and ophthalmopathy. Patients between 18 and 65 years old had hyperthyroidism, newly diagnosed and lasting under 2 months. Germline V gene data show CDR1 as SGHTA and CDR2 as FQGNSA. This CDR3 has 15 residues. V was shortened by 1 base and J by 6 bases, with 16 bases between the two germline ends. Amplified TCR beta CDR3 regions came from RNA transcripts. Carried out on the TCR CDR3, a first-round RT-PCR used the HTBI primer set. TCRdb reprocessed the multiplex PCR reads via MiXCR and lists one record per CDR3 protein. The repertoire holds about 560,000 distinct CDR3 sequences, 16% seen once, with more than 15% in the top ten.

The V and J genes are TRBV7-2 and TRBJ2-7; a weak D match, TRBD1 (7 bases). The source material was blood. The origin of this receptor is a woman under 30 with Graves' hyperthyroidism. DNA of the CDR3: TGTGCCAGCAGCTTAGAACCCAGACAGGGAGGCGAGCAGTACTTC. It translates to CASSLEPRQGGEQYF.